This T cell receptor (beta chain) was identified in a study of blood T cell repertoires in COVID-19. Study in general: The United States, Italy and Spain provided the acute and convalescent COVID-19 samples.

The CDR3 has 13 amino acids. V lost 1 base, J lost 6 bases, and 9 bases lay in between. In germline, CDR1 is SEHNR, CDR2 FQNEAQ (reference sequence). In the original processing: The assay estimated nucleated cells by amplifying reference gene primers. The protocol was immunoSEQ multiplex PCR, while the TCRdb copy is restricted to in-frame clones and leaves out a portion. The D gene and trimming were derived from the DNA, and the V and J assignments and clone size from that table. Of around 63,000 clones in the sample, roughly 72% were seen once. Seattle patient enrollment occurred during active infection, with longitudinal follow-up thereafter.

The rearrangement uses TRBV7-9 and TRBJ1-2; no clear D gene. This sequence was found in a woman in her 70s with COVID-19, enrolled during active disease. The sequencing input was peripheral blood. The CDR3 bases are TGTGCCAGCAGCTTAGGAGGGATGGATGGCTACACCTTC. Translation gives CASSLGGMDGYTF. Full variable domain (rest looked up from reference TRBV7-9 and TRBJ1-2): DTGVSQNPRHKITKRGQNVTFRCDPISEHNRLYWYRQTLGQGPEFLTYFQNEAQLEKSRLLSDRFSAERPKGSFSTLEIQRTEQGDSAMYLCASSLGGMDGYTFGSGTRLTVV.